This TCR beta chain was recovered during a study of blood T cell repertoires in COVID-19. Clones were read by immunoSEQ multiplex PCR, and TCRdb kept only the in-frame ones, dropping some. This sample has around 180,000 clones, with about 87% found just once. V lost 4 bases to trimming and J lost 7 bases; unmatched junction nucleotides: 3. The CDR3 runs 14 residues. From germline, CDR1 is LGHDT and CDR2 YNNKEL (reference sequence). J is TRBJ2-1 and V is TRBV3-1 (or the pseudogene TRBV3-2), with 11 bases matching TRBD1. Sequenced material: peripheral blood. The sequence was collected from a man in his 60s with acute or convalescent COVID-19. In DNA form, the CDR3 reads TGTGCCAGCAGCCGCGGACAGGGGGCGAATGAGCAGTTCTTC. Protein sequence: CASSRGQGANEQFF.